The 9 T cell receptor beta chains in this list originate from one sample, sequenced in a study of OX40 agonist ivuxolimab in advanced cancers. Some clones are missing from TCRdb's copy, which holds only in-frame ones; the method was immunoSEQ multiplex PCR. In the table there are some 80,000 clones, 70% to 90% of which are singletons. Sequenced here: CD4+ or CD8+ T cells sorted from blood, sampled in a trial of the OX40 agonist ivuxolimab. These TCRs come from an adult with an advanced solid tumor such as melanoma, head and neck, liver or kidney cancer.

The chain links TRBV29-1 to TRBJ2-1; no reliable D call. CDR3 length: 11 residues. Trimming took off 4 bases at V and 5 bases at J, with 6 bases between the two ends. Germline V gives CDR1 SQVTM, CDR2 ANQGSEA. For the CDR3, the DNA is TGCAGCGTTGGGACCAACAATGAGCAGTTCTTC. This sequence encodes CSVGTNNEQFF.

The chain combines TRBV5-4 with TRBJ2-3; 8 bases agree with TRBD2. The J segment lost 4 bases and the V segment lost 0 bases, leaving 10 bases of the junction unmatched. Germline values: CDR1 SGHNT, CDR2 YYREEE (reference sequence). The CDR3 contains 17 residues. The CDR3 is CASSLGRPRGVADTQYF. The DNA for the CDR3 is TGTGCCAGCAGCTTGGGTCGACCGCGGGGGGTGGCAGATACGCAGTATTTT.

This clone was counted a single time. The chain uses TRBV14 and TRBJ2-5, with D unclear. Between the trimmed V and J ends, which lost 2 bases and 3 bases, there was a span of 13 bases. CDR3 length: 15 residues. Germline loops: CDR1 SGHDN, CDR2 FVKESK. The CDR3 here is CASSQRLVGKETQYF. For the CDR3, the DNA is TGTGCCAGCAGCCAAAGGCTCGTGGGGAAAGAGACCCAGTACTTC. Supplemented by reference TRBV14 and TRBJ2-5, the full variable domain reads EAGVTQFPSHSVIEKGQTVTLRCDPISGHDNLYWYRRVMGKEIKFLLHFVKESKQDESGMPNNRFLAERTGGTYSTLKVQPAELEDSGVYFCASSQRLVGKETQYFGPGTRLLVL.

The CDR3 sequence: CASSQVDSLTSTDTQYF. CDR3 DNA: TGCGCCAGCAGCCAAGTGGACAGCTTAACTAGCACAGATACGCAGTATTTT. The rearrangement uses TRBV4-1 and TRBJ2-3; D may be TRBD1 (6 bases). CDR1 is MGHRA and CDR2 is YSYEKL in the germline V gene. V was pared by 1 base and J by 0 bases, with 14 bases between. The CDR3 sequence is 17 residues long.

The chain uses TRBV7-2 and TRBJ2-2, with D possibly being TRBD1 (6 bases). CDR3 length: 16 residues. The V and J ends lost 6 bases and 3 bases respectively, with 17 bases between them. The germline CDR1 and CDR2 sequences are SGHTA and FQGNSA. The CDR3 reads CASRQGGGRDTGELFF. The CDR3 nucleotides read TGTGCCAGCAGACAGGGCGGAGGCCGAGACACCGGGGAGCTGTTTTTT.

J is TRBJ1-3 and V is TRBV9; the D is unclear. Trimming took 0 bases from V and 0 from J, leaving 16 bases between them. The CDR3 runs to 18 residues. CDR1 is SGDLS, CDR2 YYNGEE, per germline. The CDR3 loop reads CASSVALQDGSSGNTIYF. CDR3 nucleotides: TGTGCCAGCAGCGTAGCTCTCCAAGACGGGAGCTCTGGAAACACCATATATTTT. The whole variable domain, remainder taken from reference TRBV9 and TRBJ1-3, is DSGVTQTPKHLITATGQRVTLRCSPRSGDLSVYWYQQSLDQGLQFLIQYYNGEERAKGNILERFSAQQFPDLHSELNLSSLELGDSALYFCASSVALQDGSSGNTIYFGEGSWLTVV.

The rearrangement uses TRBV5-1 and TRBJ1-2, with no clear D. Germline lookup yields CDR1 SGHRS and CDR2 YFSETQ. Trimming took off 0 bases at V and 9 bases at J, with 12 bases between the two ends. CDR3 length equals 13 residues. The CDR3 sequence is CASSLAGRSRYTF. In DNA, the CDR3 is TGCGCCAGCAGCTTGGCCGGGAGATCTCGCTACACCTTC. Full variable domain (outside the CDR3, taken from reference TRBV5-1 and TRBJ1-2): KAGVTQTPRYLIKTRGQQVTLSCSPISGHRSVSWYQQTPGQGLQFLFEYFSETQRNKGNFPGRFSGRQFSNSRSEMNVSTLELGDSALYLCASSLAGRSRYTFGSGTRLTVV.

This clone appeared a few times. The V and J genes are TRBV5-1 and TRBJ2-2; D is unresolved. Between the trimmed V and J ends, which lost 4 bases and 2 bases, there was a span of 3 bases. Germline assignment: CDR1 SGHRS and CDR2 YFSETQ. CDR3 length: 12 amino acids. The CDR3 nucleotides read TGCGCCAGCAGCCGAAACACCGGGGAGCTGTTTTTT. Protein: CASSRNTGELFF.

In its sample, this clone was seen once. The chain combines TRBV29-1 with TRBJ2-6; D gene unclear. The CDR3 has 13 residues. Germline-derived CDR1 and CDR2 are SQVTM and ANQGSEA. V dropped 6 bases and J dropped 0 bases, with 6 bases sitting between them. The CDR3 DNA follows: TGCAGCGTGCAGGACTCTGGGGCCAACGTCCTGACTTTC. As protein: CSVQDSGANVLTF.